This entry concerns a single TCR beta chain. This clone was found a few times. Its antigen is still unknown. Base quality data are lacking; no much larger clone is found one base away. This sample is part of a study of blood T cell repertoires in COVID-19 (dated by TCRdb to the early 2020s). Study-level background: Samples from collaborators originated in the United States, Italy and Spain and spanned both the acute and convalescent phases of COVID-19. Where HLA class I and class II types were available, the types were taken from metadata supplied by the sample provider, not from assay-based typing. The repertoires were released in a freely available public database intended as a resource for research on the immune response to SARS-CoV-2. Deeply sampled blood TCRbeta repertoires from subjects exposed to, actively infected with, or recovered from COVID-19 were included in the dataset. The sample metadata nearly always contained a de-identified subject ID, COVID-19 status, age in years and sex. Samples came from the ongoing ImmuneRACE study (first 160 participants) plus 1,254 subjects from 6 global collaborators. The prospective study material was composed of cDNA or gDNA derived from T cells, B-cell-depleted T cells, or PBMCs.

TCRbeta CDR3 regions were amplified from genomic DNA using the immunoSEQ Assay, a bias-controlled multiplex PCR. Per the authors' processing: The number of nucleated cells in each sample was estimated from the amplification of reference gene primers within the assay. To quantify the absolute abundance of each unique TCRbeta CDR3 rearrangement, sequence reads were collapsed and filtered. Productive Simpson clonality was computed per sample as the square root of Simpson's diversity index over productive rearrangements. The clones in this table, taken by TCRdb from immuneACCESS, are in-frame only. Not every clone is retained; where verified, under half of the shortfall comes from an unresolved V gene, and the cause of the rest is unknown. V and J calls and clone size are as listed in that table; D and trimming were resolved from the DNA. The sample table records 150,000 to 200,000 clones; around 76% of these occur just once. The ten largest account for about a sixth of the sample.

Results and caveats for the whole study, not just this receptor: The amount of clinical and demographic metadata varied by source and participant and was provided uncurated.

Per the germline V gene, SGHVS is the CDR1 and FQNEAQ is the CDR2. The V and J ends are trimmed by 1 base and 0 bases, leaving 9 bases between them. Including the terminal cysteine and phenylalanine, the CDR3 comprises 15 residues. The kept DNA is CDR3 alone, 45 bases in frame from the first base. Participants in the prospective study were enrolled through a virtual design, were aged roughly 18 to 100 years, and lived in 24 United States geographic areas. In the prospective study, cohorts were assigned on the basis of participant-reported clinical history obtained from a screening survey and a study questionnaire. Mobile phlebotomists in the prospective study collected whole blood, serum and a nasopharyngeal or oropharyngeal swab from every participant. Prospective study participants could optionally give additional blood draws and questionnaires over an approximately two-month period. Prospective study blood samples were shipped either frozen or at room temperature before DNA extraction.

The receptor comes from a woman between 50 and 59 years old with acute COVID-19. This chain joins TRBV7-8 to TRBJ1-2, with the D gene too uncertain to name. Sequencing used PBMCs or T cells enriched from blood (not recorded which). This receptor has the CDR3 CASSLGVGANYGYTF. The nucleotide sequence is TGTGCCAGCAGCTTAGGAGTAGGAGCTAACTATGGCTACACCTTC.